This T cell receptor beta chain stems from a study of blood T cell repertoires in COVID-19. Study summary: PBMCs, B-cell-depleted T cells, or T cells provided the cDNA or gDNA that made up the material.

Germline V gene lookup returns CDR1 MNHEY and CDR2 SMNVEV (reference sequence). This CDR3 spans 15 amino acids. The J segment lost 6 bases and the V segment lost 3 bases, leaving 3 bases of the junction unmatched. Generated by immunoSEQ multiplex PCR, the TCRdb table keeps only in-frame clones and is missing some. The sample lists 100,000 to 150,000 clones; about four fifths were seen once. The sequence came from a man aged 35 to 55 with active or convalescent COVID-19. This sequence joins TRBV27 and TRBJ1-6, with 9 bases that match TRBD1. Sequencing was performed on peripheral blood. The CDR3 protein is CASSFSTGGNSPLHF. CDR3 bases: TGTGCCAGCAGTTTCTCGACAGGGGGTAATTCACCCCTCCACTTT.